The 9 T cell receptor beta chains in this list originate from one sample, sequenced in a study of monozygotic twins with inflammatory bowel disease. Reanalyzing the 5' RACE reads, TCRdb keeps one entry per CDR3 protein, without DNA. In all, the sample yields a few hundred thousand distinct CDR3 sequences. The source material was blood. These TCRs come from a human donor with ulcerative colitis or Crohn's disease, or a healthy co-twin of an affected twin (not recorded which).

V usage is TRBV5-1 and J usage is TRBJ2-7. The CDR3 spans 13 residues. Germline CDR1 SGHRS, CDR2 YFSETQ. The CDR3 sequence: CASKDSDSYEQYF.

The genes are TRBV7-2 and TRBJ2-7; TCRdb calls TRBD1, which cannot be checked without DNA. Germline CDR1 is SGHTA and CDR2 is FQGNSA. CDR3 size: 14 residues. Here the CDR3 reads CASSPAALIYEQYF. Full variable domain (outside the CDR3, taken from reference TRBV7-2 and TRBJ2-7): GAGVSQSPSNKVTEKGKDVELRCDPISGHTALYWYRQSLGQGLEFLIYFQGNSAPDKSGLPSDRFSAERTGGSVSTLTIQRTQQEDSAVYLCASSPAALIYEQYFGPGTRLTVT.

The rearrangement uses TRBV12-3 or TRBV12-4 and TRBJ2-7; TCRdb gives TRBD1 as the D gene, but with no DNA this cannot be confirmed. CDR3 length: 14 residues. The CDR3 loop reads CASSRLTGVHEQYF.

The chain uses TRBV7-2 and TRBJ2-3; there is no DNA to check the TCRdb D call of TRBD2. Germline V gene sequence: CDR1 SGHTA, CDR2 FQGNSA. The CDR3 consists of 14 residues. The CDR3 here is CASSLDIGGDTQYF.

The chain recombines TRBV30 with TRBJ1-1; absent DNA, TCRdb's TRBD1 call cannot be checked. Germline CDR1 and CDR2: GTSNPN and SVGIG (reference sequence). The CDR3 extends over 17 amino acids. CDR3 region: CAWMGWTGGERNTEAFF.

This chain joins TRBV5-1 and TRBJ1-4; TCRdb outputs TRBD1, but without DNA this stays unchecked. CDR3 length equals 14 residues. Germline-derived CDR1 and CDR2 are SGHRS and YFSETQ. This CDR3 is CASSDRTGNEKLFF.

V and J are TRBV5-1 and TRBJ2-3; there is no DNA to check the TCRdb D call of TRBD2. Germline CDR1 is SGHRS and CDR2 is YFSETQ. The length of the CDR3 is 16 residues. The CDR3 here is CASSLALTSSSDTQYF.

The gene calls are TRBV5-1 and TRBJ1-1; the D call from TCRdb, TRBD1, cannot be confirmed without DNA. The CDR3 has 13 amino acids. Germline lookup yields CDR1 SGHRS and CDR2 YFSETQ. The CDR3 here is CASNMGGNTEAFF.

The chain is built from TRBV6-4 and TRBJ2-3; there is no DNA to check the TCRdb D call of TRBD2. This CDR3 spans 16 amino acids. Per germline, CDR1 MRHNA and CDR2 SNTAGT. This CDR3 reads CASSEGLAGSTDTQYF.